This T cell receptor beta chain appears in the sequencing data of a study of vaccination effects on CD4 cells after COVID-19. Study-level background: Antigen-specific CD4+ T cell clonotypes were called by their expansion after viral peptide-pool culture in ViraFEST. The post-vaccine samples were taken, at the median, 72 days after the second dose. Findings and limits, study-wide: Common cold coronavirus cross-reactivity was shown by only 1 of 255 vaccine-induced clones in healthy vaccinees.

V lost 10 bases and J 2 bases, leaving 11 bases between the germline ends. Germline assignment: CDR1 MDHEN and CDR2 SYDVKM. This CDR3 comprises 12 residues. Sequencing was performed with immunoSEQ multiplex PCR; in TCRdb, only in-frame clones are kept and a portion is missing. The profile shows tens of thousands of clones, roughly 80% of them singletons. Following a roughly 9-day culture, CD4+ T cells were purified. The cohort was immunized with two doses of either the BNT162b2 or mRNA-1273 vaccine. Points on this clone: No antigen is known for it.

The sequence came from a human donor who received a COVID-19 vaccine. The source material was CD4+ T cells from PBMCs cultured without peptide, sampled after COVID-19 vaccination. This chain links TRBV28 with TRBJ1-1; D call uncertain. The CDR3 bases are TGTGCCATTAGCGGCCCAAACACTGAAGCTTTCTTT. Its protein product is CAISGPNTEAFF.